The 27 T cell receptor beta chains given below trace back to one sample, sequenced in a study of PD-1 blockade in classical Hodgkin lymphoma. Sample time point: newly diagnosed, previously untreated cHL patient sample. Clones were read by immunoSEQ multiplex PCR, and TCRdb kept only the in-frame ones, dropping some. The sample contains tens of thousands of clones, approximately 90% of which appear only once. Sequencing was done on a sample of peripheral blood mononuclear cells (PBMCs). The receptors here all came from a human donor with classical Hodgkin lymphoma.

The genes are TRBV5-1 and TRBJ2-5; tentatively, D is TRBD2 (6 bases). The ends were cut back, 4 bases at V and 0 bases at J, with 10 bases in the middle. Germline loops: CDR1 SGHRS, CDR2 YFSETQ. The CDR3 totals 14 residues. CDR3 residues: CASSGGDYQETQYF. The CDR3 DNA is TGCGCCAGCAGCGGCGGGGACTACCAAGAGACCCAGTACTTC. Based on the CDR3 plus reference TRBV5-1 and TRBJ2-5, the full variable domain is KAGVTQTPRYLIKTRGQQVTLSCSPISGHRSVSWYQQTPGQGLQFLFEYFSETQRNKGNFPGRFSGRQFSNSRSEMNVSTLELGDSALYLCASSGGDYQETQYFGPGTRLLVL.

This chain connects TRBV6-1 to TRBJ2-7; the match to TRBD2 covers 7 bases. V was clipped by 4 bases and J by 6 bases; unmatched bases: 0. Germline V CDR1 and CDR2: MNHNS, SASEGT. The CDR3 sequence is 11 residues long. The CDR3 DNA is TGTGCCAGCAGTGCGGGGGGCGAGCAGTACGTC. Its translation: CASSAGGEQYV.

The V gene is TRBV29-1, the J gene TRBJ2-3; 13 nucleotides match TRBD2. Looked up from germline, CDR1 is SQVTM and CDR2 is ANQGSEA. V was clipped by 7 bases and J by 3 bases; unmatched bases: 4. The CDR3 length is 14 residues. The CDR3, as DNA: TGCAGCGCCGCGGGACTAGCGGGGACAGATACGCAGTATTTT. Protein sequence: CSAAGLAGTDTQYF.

The chain joins TRBV10-1 to TRBJ2-3; TRBD2 matches 7 bases. The germline V gene has CDR1 WNHNN and CDR2 SYGVQD (reference sequence). V was pared by 4 bases and J by 3 bases, with 13 bases of the junction left unmatched. This CDR3 region has 17 residues. CDR3 DNA: TGCGCCAGCAGTGGCCCACTTAGGAGCGGGAAGACAGATACGCAGTATTTT. This translates into CASSGPLRSGKTDTQYF.

The chain couples TRBV4-2 to TRBJ2-1; 10 nucleotides align to TRBD1. This CDR3 spans 14 amino acids. CDR1 and CDR2 from the germline V gene are LGHNA and YNFKEQ. V gave up 1 base and J gave up 8 bases; unmatched junction bases: 2. The CDR3 region has the DNA TGTGCCAGCAGCCAAGGGGACAGGGGTGATGAGCAGTTCTTC. Amino acid sequence: CASSQGDRGDEQFF.

The rearrangement joins TRBV28 to TRBJ2-7; no reliable D call. In germline, CDR1 is MDHEN, CDR2 SYDVKM. The CDR3 covers 12 residues. Trimming cost V 6 bases and J 1 base, with 7 bases left between them. This chain's CDR3 is CASRTGSYEQYF. CDR3 nucleotide sequence: TGTGCCAGCAGAACGGGTTCCTACGAGCAGTACTTC.

V gene TRBV4-1 combines with J gene TRBJ1-2; no firm D call. This CDR3 region has 12 residues. Germline CDR1 is MGHRA and CDR2 is YSYEKL. CDR3 protein: CAGGEDHYGYTF. CDR3 DNA sequence: TGCGCGGGCGGGGAGGACCACTATGGCTACACCTTC.

The genes are TRBV28 and TRBJ1-2; the D is unclear. From germline, CDR1 is MDHEN and CDR2 SYDVKM. Trimming left V 4 bases short and J 4 bases short, with 7 bases between. The CDR3 runs 12 residues. Here the CDR3 DNA reads TGTGCCAGCAGTTCAGCGGCCTATGGCTACACCTTC. As protein: CASSSAAYGYTF.

This clone was detected only once. This chain uses TRBV10-3 with TRBJ1-2; no clear D gene. The CDR3 extends over 16 amino acids. Trimming stripped 0 bases from V and 2 bases from J, with 13 bases between. Per the germline V gene, CDR1 is ENHRY and CDR2 is SYGVKD. The CDR3 DNA reads as TGTGCCATCAGTGAGTCAGACACCGAATCGAACTATGGCTACACCTTC. Residues: CAISESDTESNYGYTF.

This chain uses TRBV10-2 with TRBJ2-3; 8 bases align to TRBD2. Germline values: CDR1 WSHSY, CDR2 SAAADI. V dropped 6 bases and J dropped 0; count of bases not matched to a gene: 2. The CDR3 is 14 residues long. CDR3 in amino acids: CASRAGVSTDTQYF. CDR3 sequence (DNA): TGCGCCAGCAGAGCGGGGGTGAGCACAGATACGCAGTATTTT.

J is TRBJ2-2 and V is TRBV10-1; D gene unclear. Per germline, CDR1 WNHNN and CDR2 SYGVQD (reference sequence). The CDR3 consists of 15 residues. Trimming cost V 0 bases and J 3 bases, with 8 bases left between them. The CDR3 sequence is CASSESSRDTGELFF. The CDR3 nucleotides read TGCGCCAGCAGTGAGTCTAGTAGAGACACCGGGGAGCTGTTTTTT.

The chain carries TRBV18 and TRBJ2-5; 8 bases map to TRBD1. This CDR3 has 14 residues. CDR1 and CDR2 (germline): KGHSH, LQKENI. V lost 3 bases to trimming and J lost 2 bases; unmatched junction nucleotides: 2. CDR3 amino acids: CASSPRTGQETQYF. DNA for the CDR3: TGTGCCAGCTCACCTCGGACAGGGCAAGAGACCCAGTACTTC.

This chain links TRBV5-1 with TRBJ2-1; 7 bases agree with TRBD2. The ends lost 3 bases at V and 10 bases at J; junction bases unmatched: 7. This CDR3 has 13 amino acids. Germline V gene data show CDR1 as SGHRS and CDR2 as YFSETQ. The CDR3 loop reads CASSYIGTIEQFF. Written as DNA, the CDR3 is TGCGCCAGCAGCTACATAGGGACTATAGAGCAGTTCTTC.

The chain has TRBV29-1 and TRBJ1-2; D not resolved. This CDR3 is built from 13 residues. Germline V gene lookup returns CDR1 SQVTM and CDR2 ANQGSEA. Trimming stripped 7 bases from V and 4 bases from J, with 16 bases between. The CDR3 protein is CSAIRPLSYGYTF. Here the CDR3 DNA reads TGCAGCGCGATCAGGCCGTTAAGCTATGGCTACACCTTC. The whole variable domain, filled in from reference TRBV29-1 and TRBJ1-2, reads SAVISQKPSRDICQRGTSLTIQCQVDSQVTMMFWYRQQPGQSLTLIATANQGSEATYESGFVIDKFPISRPNLTFSTLTVSNMSPEDSSIYLCSAIRPLSYGYTFGSGTRLTVV.

The rearrangement links TRBV7-9 to TRBJ2-7; D is unclear. In germline, CDR1 is SEHNR, CDR2 FQNEAQ (reference sequence). The CDR3 consists of 12 residues. The germline V and J ends were trimmed by 6 bases and 5 bases, with 11 bases remaining between them. CDR3 bases: TGTGCCAGCAGTCTCGGTCGGGACGAGCAGTACTTC. Its protein is CASSLGRDEQYF. Variable domain in full (rest from reference TRBV7-9 and TRBJ2-7): DTGVSQNPRHKITKRGQNVTFRCDPISEHNRLYWYRQTLGQGPEFLTYFQNEAQLEKSRLLSDRFSAERPKGSFSTLEIQRTEQGDSAMYLCASSLGRDEQYFGPGTRLTVT.

The V and J genes are TRBV15 and TRBJ2-1; 7 positions match TRBD2. The CDR3 contains 15 residues. Germline values: CDR1 LNHNV, CDR2 YYDKDF (reference sequence). V shed 0 bases and J 2 bases; nucleotides not matched to a gene: 1. The CDR3 reads CATSRELAPYNEQFF. As DNA, the CDR3 is TGTGCCACCAGCAGAGAACTAGCGCCCTACAATGAGCAGTTCTTC.

The gene calls are TRBV20-1 and TRBJ2-7, with D unclear. V was cut by 1 base and J by 1 base, with 2 bases left in between. Germline CDR1 reads DFQATT; CDR2 reads SNEGSKA (reference sequence). The CDR3 length is 11 residues. CDR3: CSARVSYEQYF. As DNA, the CDR3 is TGCAGTGCTAGAGTTTCCTACGAGCAGTACTTC.

This rearrangement joins TRBV20-1 to TRBJ1-2; no clear D gene. The CDR3 is 10 residues long. Germline CDR1 DFQATT, CDR2 SNEGSKA (reference sequence). Trimming took off 3 bases at V and 3 bases at J, with 2 bases between the two ends. This CDR3 is CSASDYGYTF. The CDR3 coding sequence is TGCAGTGCTAGCGACTATGGCTACACCTTC.

The rearrangement uses TRBV15 and TRBJ1-5, with D perhaps matching TRBD1 (5 bases). Germline V gives CDR1 LNHNV, CDR2 YYDKDF (reference sequence). CDR3 length: 15 amino acids. V lost 0 bases and J lost 3, with 9 bases in between. The CDR3 sequence: CATSREGRDNQPQHF. DNA of the CDR3: TGTGCCACCAGCAGAGAGGGCAGGGACAATCAGCCCCAGCATTTT.

The gene calls are TRBV13 and TRBJ2-1, with a tentative D call TRBD2 (5 bases). V lost 8 bases to trimming and J lost 0 bases, with 17 bases between them. This CDR3 has 16 residues. In germline, CDR1 is PRHDT, CDR2 FYEKMQ (reference sequence). As DNA, the CDR3 is TGTGCCAGCGGAACTAAAGGGAGTATCTCCTACAATGAGCAGTTCTTC. Encoded protein: CASGTKGSISYNEQFF.

This clone was found a few times. The chain couples TRBV19 to TRBJ1-1; maybe TRBD1 (5 bases). Trimming left V 9 bases short and J 1 base short, with 18 bases between. CDR1 LNHDA and CDR2 SQIVND come from the germline V gene (reference sequence). CDR3 length equals 15 residues. The CDR3 DNA sequence: TGTGCCAGCCCAGCCCCGGGACTGAGGAACACTGAAGCTTTCTTT. As protein: CASPAPGLRNTEAFF.

V is TRBV5-1 and J is TRBJ1-2; the D is unclear. CDR1 is SGHRS, CDR2 YFSETQ, per germline. The CDR3 is 15 residues long. V lost 2 bases, J lost 4 bases, and 15 bases lay in between. The DNA for the CDR3 is TGCGCCAGCAGCTTTGACGCGGACGTCTCCTATGGCTACACCTTC. It encodes CASSFDADVSYGYTF.

This chain connects TRBV11-2 to TRBJ1-5, with TRBD1 identical over 7 bases. CDR1 and CDR2 from the germline V gene are SGHAT and FQNNGV. Trimming took 2 bases from V and 0 from J; bases not matched to a gene: 10. The CDR3 is 18 amino acids. The CDR3 region is CASSLFAGGADSNQPQHF. CDR3 sequence (DNA): TGTGCCAGCAGCTTATTTGCAGGGGGTGCCGATAGCAATCAGCCCCAGCATTTT.

This clone has more than one count but fewer than ten. V usage is TRBV6-4 and J usage is TRBJ2-3; a possible D gene is TRBD2 (6 bases). The length of the CDR3 is 12 residues. The V end was cut by 9 bases, the J end by 2 bases, with 9 bases between. The germline CDR1 and CDR2 sequences are MRHNA and SNTAGT. The CDR3 nucleotides are TGTGCCAGAAGGGACTCCACAGATACGCAGTATTTT. Its translation: CARRDSTDTQYF.

The chain recombines TRBV7-8 with TRBJ2-7, with 8 positions matching TRBD2. From germline, CDR1 is SGHVS and CDR2 FQNEAQ. The V gene end was trimmed by 1 base and the J gene end by 7 bases; junction bases not matched to a gene: 6. The length of the CDR3 is 14 residues. The CDR3 sequence is CASSLGGTRVEQYV. The CDR3 nucleotides read TGTGCCAGCAGCTTAGGAGGGACTAGGGTAGAGCAGTACGTC.

The chain recombines TRBV5-1 with TRBJ2-1; tentatively, D is TRBD2 (6 bases). Between the trimmed V and J ends, which lost 0 bases and 1 base, there was a span of 11 bases. The CDR3 has 16 amino acids. Germline V gene sequence: CDR1 SGHRS, CDR2 YFSETQ. The DNA for the CDR3 is TGCGCCAGCAGCTTGGACCCGGGAGTGTCCTACAATGAGCAGTTCTTC. This gives the protein CASSLDPGVSYNEQFF.

The chain combines TRBV18 with TRBJ2-7; tentative D call: TRBD2 (6 bases). V was trimmed by 6 bases and J by 0 bases, leaving 12 bases between them. Looked up from germline, CDR1 is KGHSH and CDR2 is LQKENI. This CDR3 is 14 amino acids long. CDR3 amino acids: CASSPQRASYEQYF. CDR3 in DNA: TGTGCCAGCTCCCCTCAGCGGGCCTCCTACGAGCAGTACTTC.